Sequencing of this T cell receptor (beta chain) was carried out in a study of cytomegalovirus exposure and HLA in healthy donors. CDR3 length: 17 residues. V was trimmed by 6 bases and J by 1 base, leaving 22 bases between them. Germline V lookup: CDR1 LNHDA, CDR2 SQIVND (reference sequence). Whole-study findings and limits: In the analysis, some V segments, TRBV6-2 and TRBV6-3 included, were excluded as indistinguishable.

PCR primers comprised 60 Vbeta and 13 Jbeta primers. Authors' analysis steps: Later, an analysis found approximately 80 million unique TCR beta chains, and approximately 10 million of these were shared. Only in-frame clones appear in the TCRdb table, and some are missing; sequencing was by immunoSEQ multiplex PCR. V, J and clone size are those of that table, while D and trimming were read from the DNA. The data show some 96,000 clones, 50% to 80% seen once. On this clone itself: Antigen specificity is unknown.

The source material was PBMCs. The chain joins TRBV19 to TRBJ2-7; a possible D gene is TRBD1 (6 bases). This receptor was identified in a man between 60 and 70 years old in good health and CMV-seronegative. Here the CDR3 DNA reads TGTGCCAGTAGCCCCACCCGACTTGCCCAGGGGTCCTACGAGCAGTACTTC. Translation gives CASSPTRLAQGSYEQYF.